The present entry profiles one T cell receptor (beta chain) with its context. Its antigen is not known. The ends were cut back, 3 bases at V and 5 bases at J, with 8 bases in the middle. The CDR3 totals 13 residues. Looked up from germline, CDR1 is MNHEY and CDR2 is SMNVEV (reference sequence). Sequencing used immunoSEQ multiplex PCR; TCRdb keeps in-frame clones, though not all of them. This table has more than 95,000 clones, about four fifths appearing once. This sample is part of a study of radiation and T cells in renal cell carcinoma. The wider study: Nephrectomy followed 15 Gy stereotactic body radiation by 4 weeks. Study results and limitations: From baseline, blood top tumor clonotypes peaked at 2 weeks post-radiation. Pretreatment tumor biopsies were lacking, so baseline clonotypes are unknown.

The time point: blood 2 weeks post-SBRT. As to treatment: 15 Gy SBRT to primary tumor, nephrectomy 4 weeks later. Clear cell pathology was present in this patient's renal cell carcinoma. The sequences come from blood, collected from a patient whose treatment included radiotherapy and nephrectomy. The TCR comes from a man aged 50 to 59 with renal cell carcinoma. The chain carries TRBV27 and TRBJ2-1, with D unresolved. CDR3 region: CASSFSRDNEQFF. The CDR3 DNA reads as TGTGCCAGCAGTTTCTCAAGGGACAATGAGCAGTTCTTC.